This TCR beta chain stems from a study of T cell responses to AZD1222 COVID-19 vaccine. Study at large: Second doses at about 4 or about 12 weeks were pooled.

Libraries were prepared by immunoSEQ multiplex PCR; TCRdb keeps only in-frame clonotypes and omits some of them. The sample records 95,000 to 100,000 clones, more than 70% being singletons. General observations from the study: Vaccination with two AZD1222 doses was followed by a rise in Spike-specific TCR breadth and depth. The repertoires were collected only after the peak T cell response. White British donors predominated, females outnumbered males, and clonal diversity was possibly underestimated.

Points on this clone: Its antigen is unknown.

The TCR comes from an adult in good health. Sample: peripheral blood, taken on day 0 of AZD1222 vaccination.

CDR3 amino acids: CASSQGVGSYNSPLHF. The CDR3 DNA sequence: TGTGCCAGCTCCCAGGGGGTCGGCTCCTATAATTCACCCCTCCACTTT. The gene calls are TRBV18 and TRBJ1-6; 7 positions match TRBD1. The CDR3 totals 16 residues. Germline V gene lookup returns CDR1 KGHSH and CDR2 LQKENI. Germline trimming cut 6 bases from V and 0 bases from J; bases unmatched to any gene: 5.